What follows are 29 T cell receptor beta chains derived from one specimen sequenced in a study of control samples from healthy donors and cancer patients. Profiling relied on immunoSEQ multiplex PCR, and the TCRdb table lists in-frame clones only, not all of them. The sample lists about 88,000 clones; 85% to 95% were seen once. Material for sequencing was blood. The source is a man aged 18 to 30 in good health.

J is TRBJ2-7 and V is TRBV11-2; D is unresolved. The CDR3 spans 13 residues. Trimming removed 3 bases at V and 3 bases at J, with 9 bases between. Looked up from germline, CDR1 is SGHAT and CDR2 is FQNNGV. CDR3 region: CASSFRDNYEQYF. The CDR3 bases are TGTGCCAGCAGCTTCCGAGACAACTACGAGCAGTACTTC.

The rearrangement joins TRBV5-1 to TRBJ2-1; no definite D call. Germline CDR1 reads SGHRS; CDR2 reads YFSETQ. V was cut by 0 bases and J by 2 bases, with 9 bases left in between. The CDR3 is 15 amino acids. As DNA, the CDR3 is TGCGCCAGCAGCTTGGTATTAGACACCTACAATGAGCAGTTCTTC. It is translated as CASSLVLDTYNEQFF.

This chain joins TRBV5-1 and TRBJ2-5, with 8 nucleotides matching TRBD2. Germline loops: CDR1 SGHRS, CDR2 YFSETQ. The ends lost 3 bases at V and 4 bases at J; junction bases unmatched: 11. The CDR3 is made up of 16 amino acids. The CDR3 protein is CASSSGGAEARETQYF. Here the CDR3 DNA reads TGCGCCAGCAGCTCGGGGGGGGCCGAAGCTCGAGAGACCCAGTACTTC.

V usage is TRBV19 and J usage is TRBJ2-7; D call uncertain. Trimming took off 5 bases at V and 3 bases at J, with 5 bases between the two ends. Germline V gives CDR1 LNHDA, CDR2 SQIVND (reference sequence). This CDR3 comprises 11 residues. CDR3 bases: TGTGCCAGTAGTTACGGCTACGAGCAGTACTTC. Protein sequence: CASSYGYEQYF.

The chain employs TRBV30 and TRBJ1-2, with D possibly matching TRBD1 (6 bases). The germline CDR1 and CDR2 sequences are GTSNPN and SVGIG (reference sequence). The CDR3 extends over 13 amino acids. Trimming pared 5 bases from V and 6 bases from J, leaving 16 bases between. The DNA for the CDR3 is TGTGCCTGGGTCCCAAGGGGGTTCGATGGCTACACCTTC. Translated, it gives CAWVPRGFDGYTF.

The rearrangement links TRBV18 to TRBJ1-1, with D hard to call. This CDR3 has 12 amino acids. Germline V lookup: CDR1 KGHSH, CDR2 LQKENI. With 0 bases removed from V and 5 bases from J, the gap between germline ends came to 4 bases. CDR3 sequence (DNA): TGTGCCAGCTCACCACCGGGTACTGAAGCTTTCTTT. Its protein product is CASSPPGTEAFF. The entire variable domain, with the rest obtained from reference TRBV18 and TRBJ1-1, is as follows: NAGVMQNPRHLVRRRGQEARLRCSPMKGHSHVYWYRQLPEEGLKFMVYLQKENIIDESGMPKERFSAEFPKEGPSILRIQQVVRGDSAAYFCASSPPGTEAFFGQGTRLTVV.

This clone appeared a single time. The chain couples TRBV6-6 to TRBJ2-7; D is uncertain. CDR1 MNHNY and CDR2 SVGAGI come from the germline V gene (reference sequence). Trimming shortened V by 4 bases and J by 1 base, and 5 bases separated the two germline ends. The CDR3 contains 12 residues. The CDR3 nucleotides read TGTGCCAGCAGTTCAGGTTCCTACGAGCAGTACTTC. Translated, it gives CASSSGSYEQYF.

This chain connects TRBV27 to TRBJ1-1, with D possibly TRBD1 on 5 matching bases. The CDR3 sequence is 13 residues long. CDR1 MNHEY and CDR2 SMNVEV come from the germline V gene (reference sequence). V was shortened by 3 bases and J by 6 bases, with 11 bases between the two germline ends. The CDR3 DNA sequence: TGTGCCAGCAGTTTGATATGGGGCGCTGAAGCTTTCTTT. Translation gives CASSLIWGAEAFF.

This clone was counted only a few times. V usage is TRBV4-1 and J usage is TRBJ2-2; TRBD2 agrees at 10 bases. The CDR3 runs 18 residues. J gave up 1 base and V 3 bases, and 8 bases lay outside the gene matches. Looked up from germline, CDR1 is MGHRA and CDR2 is YSYEKL. CDR3 sequence: CASSHQDLAGGNTGELFF. As DNA, the CDR3 is TGCGCCAGCAGCCACCAAGATTTAGCGGGAGGGAACACCGGGGAGCTGTTTTTT.

This sequence joins TRBV5-6 and TRBJ1-5; D perhaps matches TRBD1 (5 bases). V dropped 3 bases and J dropped 5 bases, with 18 bases sitting between them. CDR3 size: 16 residues. Germline lookup yields CDR1 SGHDT and CDR2 YYEEEE. The CDR3 DNA follows: TGTGCCAGCAGCTCCCTCGAAAAGGGGAGTCATCAGCCCCAGCATTTT. This gives the protein CASSSLEKGSHQPQHF.

The chain recombines TRBV6-2 or TRBV6-3 with TRBJ2-1; TRBD1 might be the D (5 bases). The CDR3 has 14 amino acids. Trimming cost V 6 bases and J 2 bases, with 11 bases left between them. Germline-derived CDR1 and CDR2 are MNHEY and SVGEGT. Here the CDR3 DNA reads TGTGCCAGCAGCACGACAGAGGCCTACAATGAGCAGTTCTTC. As protein: CASSTTEAYNEQFF.

The V call is TRBV27, the J call TRBJ2-7; no reliable D call. V was clipped by 2 bases and J by 2 bases, with 10 bases between them. Germline V gene sequence: CDR1 MNHEY, CDR2 SMNVEV (reference sequence). The CDR3 extends over 14 amino acids. CDR3 in amino acids: CASSLHPTAYEQYF. Written as DNA, the CDR3 is TGTGCCAGCAGTTTACATCCCACGGCCTACGAGCAGTACTTC.

The V and J genes are TRBV7-9 and TRBJ1-2, with a possible D match to TRBD1 (6 bases). Germline assignment: CDR1 SEHNR and CDR2 FQNEAQ (reference sequence). CDR3 length: 15 residues. V was shortened by 4 bases and J by 2 bases, with 14 bases between the two germline ends. The CDR3 sequence: CASSSSGTTNYGYTF. CDR3 in DNA: TGTGCCAGCAGCTCCTCCGGGACAACAAACTATGGCTACACCTTC.

The V call is TRBV7-6, the J call TRBJ1-1, with 7 positions matching TRBD1. In germline, CDR1 is SGHVS, CDR2 FNYEAQ. The CDR3 spans 16 residues. J was trimmed by 2 bases and V by 0 bases; bases with no gene match: 6. The CDR3: CASSLAGRGYNTEAFF. The CDR3, as DNA: TGTGCCAGCAGCTTAGCAGGCAGGGGGTATAACACTGAAGCTTTCTTT.

The table lists this clone with a few counts. The V and J genes are TRBV27 and TRBJ1-2; no clear D. The CDR3 is 14 amino acids. Per germline, CDR1 MNHEY and CDR2 SMNVEV (reference sequence). V lost 6 bases, J lost 4 bases, and 15 bases lay in between. The CDR3, as DNA: TGTGCCAGCAGCCAGAACCATGGGCCCTATGGCTACACCTTC. It specifies CASSQNHGPYGYTF.

The chain combines TRBV5-1 with TRBJ2-7; no definite D call. CDR1 SGHRS and CDR2 YFSETQ come from the germline V gene. Trimming removed 0 bases at V and 1 base at J, with 5 bases between. CDR3 size: 13 residues. CDR3 sequence (DNA): TGCGCCAGCAGCTTGGAATCATCCTACGAGCAGTACTTC. Translation: CASSLESSYEQYF.

V gene TRBV27 combines with J gene TRBJ1-2, with D tentatively TRBD1 (5 bases). Germline V gives CDR1 MNHEY, CDR2 SMNVEV (reference sequence). Trimming removed 3 bases from V and 2 bases from J, with 7 bases in between. The CDR3 sequence is 13 residues long. The CDR3 protein is CASSFSGNYGYTF. The DNA of the CDR3 is TGTGCCAGCAGTTTCTCAGGGAACTATGGCTACACCTTC.

This chain links TRBV11-2 with TRBJ1-1; a weak D match, TRBD1 (5 bases). From germline, CDR1 is SGHAT and CDR2 FQNNGV. Trimming took off 7 bases at V and 7 bases at J, with 19 bases between the two ends. CDR3 length: 14 residues. The CDR3 DNA sequence: TGTGCCAGCAATCCGGGGAAACGAGGGGATGAAGCTTTCTTT. Encoded protein: CASNPGKRGDEAFF.

The chain joins TRBV6-5 to TRBJ1-1; D uncertain. Germline-derived CDR1 and CDR2 are MNHEY and SVGAGI. Between the trimmed V and J ends, which lost 4 bases and 3 bases, there was a span of 9 bases. The CDR3 runs to 13 residues. In DNA form, the CDR3 reads TGTGCCAGCAGTTCGACTAGGGACACTGAAGCTTTCTTT. It specifies CASSSTRDTEAFF.

The table lists this clone with many counts. The CDR3 region has the DNA TGCAGCGTTGAGACGGGAGACTCTCTGTTCTTC. Amino acids: CSVETGDSLFF. This chain connects TRBV29-1 to TRBJ2-1; weak D call: TRBD2 (6 bases). The CDR3 runs 11 residues. V lost 3 bases, J lost 15 bases, and 15 bases lay in between. Germline V gene data show CDR1 as SQVTM and CDR2 as ANQGSEA.

The V call is TRBV27, the J call TRBJ1-2, with D possibly being TRBD1 (5 bases). This CDR3 comprises 11 residues. The germline CDR1 and CDR2 sequences are MNHEY and SMNVEV (reference sequence). The V and J ends lost 6 bases and 8 bases respectively, with 10 bases between them. This CDR3 is CASSPGEGYTF. As DNA, the CDR3 is TGTGCCAGCAGCCCGGGGGAGGGCTACACCTTC.

V gene TRBV10-1 combines with J gene TRBJ1-1; D gene uncertain. The V gene's germline CDR1 is WNHNN and CDR2 SYGVQD (reference sequence). Trimming removed 4 bases from V and 1 base from J, with 7 bases in between. The CDR3 covers 13 residues. The CDR3 protein is CASSGQENTEAFF. DNA of the CDR3: TGCGCCAGCAGTGGGCAAGAGAACACTGAAGCTTTCTTT.

The rearrangement uses TRBV21-1 and TRBJ1-5; the table's D call, TRBD1, was not checked against the DNA. TRBV21-1 counts as a pseudogene. The CDR3 runs to 13 residues. The DNA for the CDR3 is TGTGCCAGCAGGACAGCTCCCTCGCAGCCCCAGCATTTT. It translates to CASRTAPSQPQHF.

The chain uses TRBV9 and TRBJ1-1, with D uncertain. V was cut by 4 bases and J by 1 base, with 17 bases left in between. Germline V gives CDR1 SGDLS, CDR2 YYNGEE. The CDR3 is 16 amino acids. The CDR3 DNA sequence: TGTGCCAGCAGCCCCGTAGGTGAGGGCTGGAACACTGAAGCTTTCTTT. Protein sequence: CASSPVGEGWNTEAFF.

The rearrangement uses TRBV20-1 and TRBJ1-5; no clear D gene. The germline V and J ends were trimmed by 3 bases and 4 bases, with 16 bases remaining between them. The CDR3 is 15 amino acids. The germline CDR1 and CDR2 sequences are DFQATT and SNEGSKA (reference sequence). This CDR3 reads CSASLAGPDNQPQHF. For the CDR3, the DNA is TGCAGTGCTAGTTTGGCAGGCCCAGATAATCAGCCCCAGCATTTT.

The chain combines TRBV3-1 (or the pseudogene TRBV3-2) with TRBJ1-2, with unresolved D. The CDR3 is made up of 13 amino acids. The germline V gene encodes CDR1 LGHDT and CDR2 YNNKEL (reference sequence). The V end lost 4 bases, the J end lost 4 bases, and 10 bases lay between the germline ends. The DNA of the CDR3 is TGTGCCAGCAGCCGGAGGCAAGGCTATGGCTACACCTTC. It translates to CASSRRQGYGYTF.

Only a few counts were recorded for this clone. The chain is built from TRBV9 and TRBJ1-5, with D maybe TRBD1 (5 bases). The CDR3 extends over 15 amino acids. Trimming shortened V by 0 bases and J by 1 base, and 8 bases separated the two germline ends. Germline lookup yields CDR1 SGDLS and CDR2 YYNGEE. The DNA of the CDR3 is TGTGCCAGCAGCGTAGGCCAGGGAAGCAATCAGCCCCAGCATTTT. Its translation is CASSVGQGSNQPQHF.

V gene TRBV27 combines with J gene TRBJ1-2, with 7 positions matching TRBD1. Germline V gene data show CDR1 as MNHEY and CDR2 as SMNVEV (reference sequence). The CDR3 covers 17 residues. V lost 8 bases and J lost 4; bases outside the gene matches: 19. CDR3 in amino acids: CASGDRSYSYRGYGYTF. In nucleotides, the CDR3 is TGTGCCAGCGGGGACAGATCCTACTCCTACAGGGGCTATGGCTACACCTTC.

J is TRBJ1-1 and V is TRBV3-1 (or the pseudogene TRBV3-2), with TRBD1 as a possible D gene (6 bases). This CDR3 contains 13 residues. Germline assignment: CDR1 LGHDT and CDR2 YNNKEL (reference sequence). The V end lost 0 bases, the J end lost 8 bases, and 10 bases lay between the germline ends. The CDR3 sequence: CASSQDYRAEAFF. In DNA form, the CDR3 reads TGTGCCAGCAGCCAAGATTACAGGGCCGAAGCTTTCTTT.